Below are 10 T cell receptor beta chains sequenced from a single sample in a study of monozygotic twins with cystic fibrosis. The method was immunoSEQ multiplex PCR; TCRdb's version includes in-frame clones alone and lacks a portion of them. The sample yields about 20,000 clones, approximately 87% seen once. Sequenced sample: blood. The receptors here all came from a woman aged 25-40 years with cystic fibrosis.

The CDR3 DNA is TGTGCCAGCAGTCCCAGTCAGGGGGCCCTTAACACTGAAGCTTTCTTT. Its translation: CASSPSQGALNTEAFF. This sequence joins TRBV27 and TRBJ1-1; 8 bases fit TRBD1. Germline V gene data show CDR1 as MNHEY and CDR2 as SMNVEV (reference sequence). The V segment lost 5 bases and the J segment 2 bases; nucleotides outside the gene matches: 10. This CDR3 region has 16 residues.

The V call is TRBV25-1, the J call TRBJ1-1; perhaps TRBD1 as D (5 bases). There are 14 residues in the CDR3. CDR1 MGHDK and CDR2 SYGVNS come from the germline V gene. Trimming left V 3 bases short and J 1 base short, with 9 bases between. The chain's CDR3 is CASSEGGWNTEAFF. CDR3 bases: TGTGCCAGCAGTGAGGGGGGTTGGAACACTGAAGCTTTCTTT.

The J gene is TRBJ2-5, the V gene TRBV5-6; possible D gene TRBD2, 6 bases. CDR3 length: 13 residues. CDR1 and CDR2 (germline): SGHDT, YYEEEE. V gave up 1 base and J gave up 5 bases, with 9 bases separating them. Here the CDR3 DNA reads TGTGCCAGCAGCTTGACTAGCCGGGAGACCCAGTACTTC. Its protein is CASSLTSRETQYF. Using reference TRBV5-6 and TRBJ2-5 for the parts outside the CDR3, the full variable domain is DAGVTQSPTHLIKTRGQQVTLRCSPKSGHDTVSWYQQALGQGPQFIFQYYEEEERQRGNFPDRFSGHQFPNYSSELNVNALLLGDSALYLCASSLTSRETQYFGPGTRLLVL.

The CDR3 DNA reads as TGTGCCAGCAGCCGACGGCGAGAGACCCAGTACTTC. Amino acids: CASSRRRETQYF. The chain uses TRBV14 and TRBJ2-5, with D uncertain. Germline V gene sequence: CDR1 SGHDN, CDR2 FVKESK. The CDR3 totals 12 residues. The germline V and J ends were trimmed by 4 bases and 4 bases, with 7 bases remaining between them.

The rearrangement links TRBV9 to TRBJ1-1; no reliable D call. Germline CDR1 is SGDLS and CDR2 is YYNGEE. V lost 4 bases and J lost 14, with 24 bases in between. The CDR3 length is 14 residues. The CDR3 loop is CASSFAPGPELTFF. The CDR3 DNA sequence: TGTGCCAGCAGCTTCGCACCGGGTCCCGAACTGACATTCTTT.

V usage is TRBV7-9 and J usage is TRBJ1-1, with TRBD1 identical over 10 bases. The CDR3 spans 15 residues. V trimming: 5 bases; J trimming: 11 bases; junction bases outside the gene matches: 14. CDR1 SEHNR and CDR2 FQNEAQ come from the germline V gene (reference sequence). The CDR3 sequence: CASSPSQGQGIKAFF. Written as DNA, the CDR3 is TGTGCCAGCAGCCCCTCGCAGGGACAGGGGATAAAGGCTTTCTTT.

This clone has only a few counts. The rearrangement joins TRBV6-1 to TRBJ1-5, with D unresolved. The CDR3 contains 12 residues. Germline V gene sequence: CDR1 MNHNS, CDR2 SASEGT. Trimming removed 10 bases at V and 3 bases at J, with 10 bases between. The CDR3 sequence: CATKRINQPQHF. Written as DNA, the CDR3 is TGTGCCACCAAGCGGATCAATCAGCCCCAGCATTTT.

The rearrangement links TRBV9 to TRBJ2-1; D is perhaps TRBD1 (8 bases). The germline V gene has CDR1 SGDLS and CDR2 YYNGEE. The CDR3 sequence is 15 residues long. The ends were cut back, 3 bases at V and 15 bases at J, with 25 bases in the middle. CDR3 residues: CASSAGGTGDFFPFF. For the CDR3, the DNA is TGTGCCAGCAGCGCCGGGGGGACAGGAGACTTTTTCCCGTTCTTC.

The chain links TRBV16 to TRBJ1-2; D may be TRBD1 (6 bases). Germline V lookup: CDR1 KGHSY, CDR2 FQNENV. CDR3 length equals 15 residues. The ends were cut back, 4 bases at V and 2 bases at J, with 14 bases in the middle. CDR3 coding DNA: TGTGCCAGCAGCCCGTATTTGAGGGGGAACTATGGCTACACCTTC. Protein product: CASSPYLRGNYGYTF.

This clone has only one observation. The rearrangement uses TRBV29-1 and TRBJ2-3; tentative D call: TRBD1 (6 bases). With 0 bases removed from V and 6 bases from J, the gap between germline ends came to 16 bases. Germline V gene sequence: CDR1 SQVTM, CDR2 ANQGSEA. This CDR3 region has 15 residues. CDR3 region: CSVEDPVSRGDTQYF. As DNA, the CDR3 is TGCAGCGTTGAAGATCCGGTGTCCAGGGGTGATACGCAGTATTTT.